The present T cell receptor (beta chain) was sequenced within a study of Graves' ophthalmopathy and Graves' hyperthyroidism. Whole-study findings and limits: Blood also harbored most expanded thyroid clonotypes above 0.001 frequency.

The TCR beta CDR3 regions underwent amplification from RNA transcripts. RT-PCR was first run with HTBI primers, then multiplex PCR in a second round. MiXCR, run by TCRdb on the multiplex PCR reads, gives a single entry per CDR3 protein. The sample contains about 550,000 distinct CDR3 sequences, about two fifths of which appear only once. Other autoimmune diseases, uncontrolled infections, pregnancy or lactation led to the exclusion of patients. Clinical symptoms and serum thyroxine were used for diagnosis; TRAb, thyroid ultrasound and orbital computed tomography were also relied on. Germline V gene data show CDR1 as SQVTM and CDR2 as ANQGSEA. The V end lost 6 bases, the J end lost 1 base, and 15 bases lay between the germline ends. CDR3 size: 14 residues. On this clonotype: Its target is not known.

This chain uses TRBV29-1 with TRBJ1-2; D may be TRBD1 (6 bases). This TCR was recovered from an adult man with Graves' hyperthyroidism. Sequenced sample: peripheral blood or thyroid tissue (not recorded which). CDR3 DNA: TGCAGCGTCGGGGGGCCACAAGTTAACTATGGCTACACCTTC. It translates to CSVGGPQVNYGYTF.